The 24 T cell receptor beta chains reported below all come from one sample, sequenced in a study of CD8+ T cells in alopecia areata. Extraction and reverse transcription of RNA yielded cDNA as the sequencing template. Profiling relied on immunoSEQ multiplex PCR, and the TCRdb table lists in-frame clones only, not all of them. This table has about 69,000 clones, about three fifths appearing once. Sequenced material: CD8+ T cells sorted from blood, taken at week 0. Every receptor here comes from a human donor with alopecia areata.

In this sample, this clone turned up a few times. V usage is TRBV6-4 and J usage is TRBJ2-3; 10 nucleotides match TRBD2. The CDR3 runs to 15 residues. The trim removed 2 bases at V and 4 bases at J, leaving 3 bases unmatched. Germline lookup yields CDR1 MRHNA and CDR2 SNTAGT. Here the CDR3 reads CASSDSGGAPDTQYF. In nucleotides, the CDR3 is TGTGCCAGCAGTGACAGCGGGGGGGCCCCAGATACGCAGTATTTT.

The chain recombines TRBV6-6 with TRBJ2-5; maybe TRBD2 (6 bases). Trimming stripped 0 bases from V and 5 bases from J, with 16 bases between. Germline values: CDR1 MNHNY, CDR2 SVGAGI (reference sequence). The CDR3 contains 16 residues. The DNA for the CDR3 is TGTGCCAGCAGTTACTCGATCGGACGGGGGAGGGAGACCCAGTACTTC. It yields the protein CASSYSIGRGRETQYF.

The chain carries TRBV29-1 and TRBJ2-3; tentatively, D is TRBD1 (6 bases). The CDR3 spans 14 residues. The germline V gene has CDR1 SQVTM and CDR2 ANQGSEA. V lost 6 bases and J lost 0, with 13 bases in between. CDR3 in amino acids: CSVRDITSTDTQYF. The DNA for the CDR3 is TGCAGCGTGAGGGACATTACTAGCACAGATACGCAGTATTTT.

By share of the sample, this clone is medium-sized (0.01 to 0.1%). V gene TRBV27 combines with J gene TRBJ2-1; the D gene is possibly TRBD2 (6 bases). This CDR3 region has 15 residues. Germline CDR1 and CDR2: MNHEY and SMNVEV (reference sequence). With 2 bases removed from V and 0 bases from J, the gap between germline ends came to 8 bases. CDR3 coding DNA: TGTGCCAGCAGTTTAACTAGCCCCTCCTACAATGAGCAGTTCTTC. Translating it yields CASSLTSPSYNEQFF.

The sample holds many counts of this clone. The identical CDR3 is also encoded by other nucleotide sequences in the sample. The chain uses TRBV7-9 and TRBJ2-2, with no clear D. Per germline, CDR1 SEHNR and CDR2 FQNEAQ (reference sequence). The ends were cut back, 4 bases at V and 0 bases at J, with 3 bases in the middle. This CDR3 has 13 residues. The CDR3 here is CASSSTNTGELFF. CDR3 nucleotide sequence: TGTGCCAGCAGCTCCACGAACACCGGGGAGCTGTTTTTT.

DNA of the CDR3: TGTGCCAGCAGTGCCTACAGGGCTGACATGAACACTGAAGCTTTCTTT. Its translation: CASSAYRADMNTEAFF. This rearrangement joins TRBV27 to TRBJ1-1; possibly TRBD1 for D (6 bases). Germline V gives CDR1 MNHEY, CDR2 SMNVEV (reference sequence). This CDR3 spans 16 amino acids. Trimming left V 5 bases short and J 0 bases short, with 16 bases between.

V is TRBV2 and J is TRBJ2-1, with 13 bases lining up with TRBD2. V trimming: 5 bases; J trimming: 4 bases; junction bases outside the gene matches: 11. Germline loops: CDR1 SNHLY, CDR2 FYNNEI. This CDR3 is built from 18 residues. CDR3 bases: TGTGCCAGCAGTAATCTGCCGGGACTAGCGGGACCTTACAATGAGCAGTTCTTC. As protein: CASSNLPGLAGPYNEQFF.

The rearrangement uses TRBV29-1 and TRBJ2-7; D may be TRBD1 (5 bases). Germline-derived CDR1 and CDR2 are SQVTM and ANQGSEA. The ends were cut back, 3 bases at V and 7 bases at J, with 13 bases in the middle. The CDR3 runs 12 residues. The CDR3 sequence: CSVEVQALEQYF. In nucleotides, the CDR3 is TGCAGCGTTGAGGTACAGGCTTTAGAGCAGTACTTC.

This chain links TRBV5-1 with TRBJ2-3, with a possible D match to TRBD1 (6 bases). The CDR3 runs 15 residues. V lost 4 bases to trimming and J lost 4 bases, with 16 bases between them. Looked up from germline, CDR1 is SGHRS and CDR2 is YFSETQ. The CDR3 reads CASSPRGEVADTQYF. CDR3 DNA sequence: TGCGCCAGCAGCCCCAGGGGAGAGGTTGCAGATACGCAGTATTTT.

The genes are TRBV4-3 and TRBJ2-1; TRBD2 is a possible D gene (6 bases). Germline loops: CDR1 LGHNA, CDR2 YSLEER. V lost 0 bases and J 4 bases, leaving 13 bases between the germline ends. The CDR3 has 16 residues. CDR3 coding DNA: TGCGCCAGCAGCCAAGAGGCGGGATCCCAGTACAATGAGCAGTTCTTC. Translating it yields CASSQEAGSQYNEQFF.

CDR3 nucleotides: TGCGCCAGCAGCTTTAGTCAGGGGGAAGGATGGACCGGGGAGCTGTTTTTT. It codes for CASSFSQGEGWTGELFF. V gene TRBV5-1 combines with J gene TRBJ2-2, with 7 bases lining up with TRBD1. This CDR3 is 17 amino acids long. J was trimmed by 5 bases and V by 2 bases; bases with no gene match: 12. Germline lookup yields CDR1 SGHRS and CDR2 YFSETQ.

This clone was observed a handful of times. CDR3 in amino acids: CASSQDTTGYGYTF. In nucleotides, the CDR3 is TGCGCCAGCAGCCAAGATACAACAGGCTATGGCTACACCTTC. The chain uses TRBV4-3 and TRBJ1-2, with a weak D call TRBD1 (5 bases). The CDR3 loop spans 14 amino acids. With 0 bases removed from V and 4 bases from J, the gap between germline ends came to 9 bases. In germline, CDR1 is LGHNA, CDR2 YSLEER.

CDR3 DNA sequence: TGCGCCAGCAGCCAGCATGGGGGGGACTCGTGGAAAGACGACCAAGAGACCCAGTACTTC. Residues: CASSQHGGDSWKDDQETQYF. The chain is built from TRBV4-1 and TRBJ2-5, with 7 bases matching TRBD2. Looked up from germline, CDR1 is MGHRA and CDR2 is YSYEKL. V shed 3 bases and J 0 bases; nucleotides not matched to a gene: 19. The CDR3 runs to 20 residues.

There are many counts of this clone. The chain combines TRBV28 with TRBJ2-7; D tentatively reads TRBD1 or TRBD2 (6 bases each). The CDR3 extends over 13 amino acids. Germline-derived CDR1 and CDR2 are MDHEN and SYDVKM. V was trimmed by 6 bases and J by 6 bases, leaving 15 bases between them. CDR3 coding DNA: TGTGCCAGCAGACAGGGAGGTTTTGTCGAGCAGTACTTC. Protein product: CASRQGGFVEQYF.

This sequence joins TRBV5-1 and TRBJ2-5; TRBD1 matches 10 bases. V trimming: 5 bases; J trimming: 5 bases; junction bases outside the gene matches: 9. In germline, CDR1 is SGHRS, CDR2 YFSETQ. CDR3 size: 15 residues. The CDR3 reads CASSLTGGPAETQYF. In nucleotides, the CDR3 is TGCGCCAGCAGTTTGACAGGGGGCCCGGCGGAGACCCAGTACTTC.

The chain recombines TRBV4-1 with TRBJ2-5; D is unclear. There are 13 residues in the CDR3. Germline V gene sequence: CDR1 MGHRA, CDR2 YSYEKL. V was cut by 1 base and J by 3 bases, with 6 bases left in between. The CDR3 DNA follows: TGCGCCAGCAGCCAAGCCGAGAAAGAGACCCAGTACTTC. Its translation is CASSQAEKETQYF.

The CDR3 DNA sequence: TGTGCCAGCAGCTTCGACGAACGGACAGCCTACAATGAGCAGTTCTTC. Amino acid sequence: CASSFDERTAYNEQFF. J is TRBJ2-1 and V is TRBV7-9; D is possibly TRBD1 (6 bases). Looked up from germline, CDR1 is SEHNR and CDR2 is FQNEAQ (reference sequence). This CDR3 comprises 16 residues. Trimming cost V 3 bases and J 2 bases, with 14 bases left between them.

This clone occurred a few times. CDR3 DNA sequence: TGTGCCAGCAGCCGACTAGTTGGTAATGAGCAGTTCTTC. Translation gives CASSRLVGNEQFF. The V gene is TRBV11-2, the J gene TRBJ2-1; tentative D call: TRBD2 (6 bases). CDR1 SGHAT and CDR2 FQNNGV come from the germline V gene. The CDR3 is made up of 13 amino acids. V dropped 5 bases and J dropped 7 bases, with 12 bases sitting between them.

The chain joins TRBV29-1 to TRBJ2-2; 9 nucleotides agree with TRBD1. Germline trimming cut 4 bases from V and 6 bases from J; bases unmatched to any gene: 9. CDR1 is SQVTM and CDR2 is ANQGSEA in the germline V gene. The CDR3 consists of 15 residues. The CDR3 coding sequence is TGCAGCGTTGGCTTTTGGACAGGGGAGGCCGGGGAGCTGTTTTTT. Protein product: CSVGFWTGEAGELFF.

This clone was counted between two and nine times. The V and J genes are TRBV13 and TRBJ2-1; 13 bases align to TRBD2. The CDR3 loop spans 16 amino acids. The J segment lost 4 bases and the V segment lost 5 bases, leaving 5 bases of the junction unmatched. Germline lookup yields CDR1 PRHDT and CDR2 FYEKMQ (reference sequence). Written as DNA, the CDR3 is TGTGCCAGCAGCAACAAGGGACTAGCGGGATACAATGAGCAGTTCTTC. It is translated as CASSNKGLAGYNEQFF.

This clone was seen only a few times. The chain uses TRBV7-9 and TRBJ1-4; no definite D call. This CDR3 is 14 amino acids long. CDR1 and CDR2 from the germline V gene are SEHNR and FQNEAQ (reference sequence). V gave up 5 bases and J gave up 0 bases, with 7 bases separating them. The CDR3 region is CASSESATNEKLFF. The CDR3 DNA follows: TGTGCCAGCAGCGAAAGTGCAACTAATGAAAAACTGTTTTTT.

The sample holds a few counts of this clone. The chain has TRBV14 and TRBJ2-3; D unclear. This CDR3 is built from 14 residues. Germline V gives CDR1 SGHDN, CDR2 FVKESK. The V end lost 1 base, the J end lost 1 base, and 6 bases lay between the germline ends. The CDR3 bases are TGTGCCAGCAGCCAAGTTTTTGGCACAGATACGCAGTATTTT. This gives the protein CASSQVFGTDTQYF.

The CDR3 loop reads CASSYEDGSTGELFF. The DNA of the CDR3 is TGTGCCAGCAGTTACGAGGACGGGAGCACCGGGGAGCTGTTTTTT. The V and J genes are TRBV6-5 and TRBJ2-2; a weak D match, TRBD2 (6 bases). This CDR3 has 15 amino acids. V lost 2 bases and J lost 4, with 11 bases in between. CDR1 and CDR2 (germline): MNHEY, SVGAGI.

In its sample, this clone was seen once. V and J are TRBV4-1 and TRBJ1-2; tentatively, D is TRBD1 (5 bases). Germline CDR1 and CDR2: MGHRA and YSYEKL. The CDR3 contains 14 residues. Trimming took off 8 bases at V and 8 bases at J, with 21 bases between the two ends. CDR3: CASGFGTVNVGYTF. The CDR3 bases are TGCGCCAGCGGCTTCGGGACCGTCAACGTGGGCTACACCTTC.